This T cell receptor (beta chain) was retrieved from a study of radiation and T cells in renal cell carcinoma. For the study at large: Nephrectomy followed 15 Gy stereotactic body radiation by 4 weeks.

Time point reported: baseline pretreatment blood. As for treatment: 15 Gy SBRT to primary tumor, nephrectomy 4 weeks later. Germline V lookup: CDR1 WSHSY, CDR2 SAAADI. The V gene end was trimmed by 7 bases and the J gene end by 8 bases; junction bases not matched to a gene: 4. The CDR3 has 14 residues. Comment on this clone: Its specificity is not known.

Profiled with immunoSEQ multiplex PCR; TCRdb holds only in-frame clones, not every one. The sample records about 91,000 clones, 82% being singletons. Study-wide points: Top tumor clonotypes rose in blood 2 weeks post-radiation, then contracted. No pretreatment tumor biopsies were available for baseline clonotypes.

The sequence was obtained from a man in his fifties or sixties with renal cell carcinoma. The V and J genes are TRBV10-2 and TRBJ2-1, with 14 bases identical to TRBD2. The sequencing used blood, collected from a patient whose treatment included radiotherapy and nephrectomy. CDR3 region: CASTGLAGVDEQFF. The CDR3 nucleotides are TGCGCCAGCACGGGACTAGCGGGAGTGGATGAGCAGTTCTTC.